This T cell receptor beta chain derives from a study of blood T cell repertoires in COVID-19 (dated by TCRdb to the early 2020s). Background on the whole study: Samples from collaborators originated in the United States, Italy and Spain and spanned both the acute and convalescent phases of COVID-19. The prospective study material was composed of cDNA or gDNA derived from T cells, B-cell-depleted T cells, or PBMCs. Deeply sampled blood TCRbeta repertoires from subjects exposed to, actively infected with, or recovered from COVID-19 were included in the dataset. The repertoires were released in a freely available public database meant as a resource for research on the immune response to SARS-CoV-2. The samples were drawn from two sources: the first 160 participants of the ongoing ImmuneRACE study, and 1,200 or so subjects contributed by 6 global collaborators. Sample metadata almost always included a de-identified subject ID, COVID-19 status, age in years and sex. Where available, HLA class I and class II types were taken from metadata supplied by the sample provider and were not determined by assay-based typing. Here is what the overall study found, with its caveats: The amount of clinical and demographic metadata varied by source and participant and was provided uncurated.

TCRbeta CDR3 regions were amplified from genomic DNA using the immunoSEQ Assay, a bias-controlled multiplex PCR. From the authors' description of their analysis: The number of nucleated cells in each sample was estimated from the amplification of reference gene primers within the assay. Sequence reads were collapsed and filtered to measure the absolute abundance of every unique TCRbeta CDR3 rearrangement. For each sample, productive Simpson clonality was calculated as the square root of Simpson's diversity index over productive rearrangements. TCRdb obtained this table from immuneACCESS and retained in-frame rearrangements with V and J assigned. These tables miss some clones; where compared with another copy, unresolved V genes account for less than half of the shortfall, and the remainder is unexplained. The V and J calls and clone size were taken over from that table, and D and trimming were inferred from the DNA. Recorded for this sample are 40,000 or so clones; roughly 70% of them occurred a single time. In total, the top ten clones hold about 11% of the sample.

With respect to this clone: It lacks a known antigen. Base qualities are not recorded, but no much larger clone differs from it by a single base.

From its cysteine to its phenylalanine, the CDR3 spans 11 amino acids. Only CDR3 DNA remains: 33 bases, in frame from the first base. At the junction V is shortened by 2 bases and J by 7 bases, with 5 bases in between. One collaborating source in Seattle enrolled patients while the patients were actively infected and followed the patients over time throughout the course of disease. Each collaborating institution followed its own protocols to collect whole blood in K2EDTA tubes. For TCRbeta analysis, collaborators shipped samples in one of three forms: frozen whole blood, isolated PBMCs, or DNA extracted from either of those sample types.

The sequence was collected from a man in his 70s with COVID-19, enrolled during active disease. This chain is built from TRBV23-1 and TRBJ1-2; there is no confident call for the D gene. TRBV23-1 carries the ORF label, with uncertain function. Specimen: peripheral blood. CDR3 loop: CASSQRGGYTF. The nucleotide sequence reads TGCGCCAGCAGTCAACGGGGTGGCTACACCTTC.